These 26 T cell receptor beta chains were sequenced from one sample in a study of T cells in Graves' hyperthyroidism and ophthalmopathy. There were TCR beta CDR3 regions amplified from RNA transcripts. Primed by the HTBI set, a first-round RT-PCR was run on the TCR CDR3. TCRdb independently ran MiXCR on the multiplex PCR reads; one entry per CDR3 protein. This sample carries 400,000 or so distinct CDR3 sequences, about 15% of them seen once, and the ten largest clones take around a fifth. Input material: blood. The source is a woman in her twenties or thirties with Graves' ophthalmopathy.

This clonotype was recorded many times. The chain links TRBV11-3 to TRBJ2-4; TRBD1 or TRBD2 may be the D gene (5 bases each). The CDR3 is 18 amino acids. Germline V gene data show CDR1 as SGHNT and CDR2 as YENEEA. V was shortened by 5 bases and J by 4 bases, with 24 bases between the two germline ends. In DNA, the CDR3 is TGTGCCAGCAGCCCCCGCCAGGAGAAGGGACCGGGAAAAAACATTCAGTACTTC. The encoded protein is CASSPRQEKGPGKNIQYF.

This clonotype was picked up many times. This sequence joins TRBV27 and TRBJ1-6, with a possible D match to TRBD1 (6 bases). CDR1 is MNHEY and CDR2 is SMNVEV in the germline V gene (reference sequence). The V gene lost 2 bases and the J gene lost 5 bases, with 13 bases spanning the gap. The CDR3 has 16 residues. The CDR3 loop reads CASSLLAGGNNSPLHF. In nucleotides, the CDR3 is TGTGCCAGCAGTTTACTTGCCGGGGGCAATAATTCACCCCTCCACTTT.

This rearrangement joins TRBV24-1 to TRBJ2-1; D is ambiguous. Trimming stripped 1 base from V and 8 bases from J, with 11 bases between. CDR3 length equals 14 residues. The V gene's germline CDR1 is KGHDR and CDR2 SFDVKD. CDR3 amino acids: CATSDFQVPHEQFF. The CDR3 DNA reads TGTGCCACCAGTGATTTCCAGGTTCCTCATGAGCAGTTCTTC.

Comment on this clonotype: An end of the junction differs from the germline gene, which may be a read error. This chain joins TRBV9 and TRBJ2-3, with D perhaps TRBD2 (5 bases). Germline V gene sequence: CDR1 SGDLS, CDR2 YYNGEE. The CDR3 contains 16 residues. CDR3 region: CASSVEESAGGDTQYF. The DNA of the CDR3 is TGCGCCAGCAGCGTAGAGGAGAGCGCCGGAGGAGATACGCAGTATTTT. The variable domain in full, with the rest retrieved from reference TRBV9 and TRBJ2-3, is DSGVTQTPKHLITATGQRVTLRCSPRSGDLSVYWYQQSLDQGLQFLIQYYNGEERAKGNILERFSAQQFPDLHSELNLSSLELGDSALYFCASSVEESAGGDTQYFGPGTRLTVL.

This clonotype showed up many times. V gene TRBV3-1 combines with J gene TRBJ2-2, with D perhaps assigned TRBD1 or TRBD2 (5 bases each). Trimming shortened V by 3 bases and J by 0 bases, and 8 bases separated the two germline ends. This CDR3 region has 15 residues. Germline V gene data show CDR1 as LGHDT and CDR2 as YNNKEL (reference sequence). The DNA of the CDR3 is TGTGCCAGCAGCCAGAGGGGAACGAACACCGGGGAGCTGTTTTTT. It specifies CASSQRGTNTGELFF.

This clonotype was seen repeatedly, ten times or more. The gene calls are TRBV7-2 and TRBJ1-5; no reliable D call. Looked up from germline, CDR1 is SGHTA and CDR2 is FQGNSA. The CDR3 has 13 amino acids. Trimming took off 6 bases at V and 3 bases at J, with 9 bases between the two ends. This CDR3 reads CASRETANQPQHF. Here the CDR3 DNA reads TGTGCCAGCAGAGAAACGGCCAATCAGCCCCAGCATTTT.

This clonotype was recorded many times. The V and J genes are TRBV5-1 and TRBJ2-5, with D perhaps matching TRBD2 (5 bases). Germline CDR1 is SGHRS and CDR2 is YFSETQ. The CDR3 runs to 15 residues. Trimming left V 0 bases short and J 6 bases short, with 15 bases between. CDR3 amino acids: CASSLAISGGQTQYF. CDR3 nucleotides: TGCGCCAGCAGCTTGGCCATATCGGGCGGGCAGACCCAGTACTTC.

This clonotype came up many times. The chain carries TRBV7-8 and TRBJ2-3; 9 positions match TRBD1. Germline V gene data show CDR1 as SGHVS and CDR2 as FQNEAQ. The CDR3 runs 13 residues. V lost 8 bases, J lost 2 bases, and 2 bases stayed unmatched. In DNA, the CDR3 is TGTGCCAGCTGGACAGGGGCCACAGATACGCAGTATTTT. Protein sequence: CASWTGATDTQYF.

This clonotype was seen at least ten times. The gene calls are TRBV28 and TRBJ2-3; D ambiguous. Germline CDR1 and CDR2: MDHEN and SYDVKM. Between the trimmed V and J ends, which lost 4 bases and 0 bases, there was a span of 8 bases. CDR3 length: 14 residues. The CDR3 sequence: CASSSEISTDTQYF. The CDR3 bases are TGTGCCAGCAGTTCAGAGATTAGCACAGATACGCAGTATTTT.

This chain links TRBV14 with TRBJ1-5, with 12 bases aligning to TRBD1. Germline V gene lookup returns CDR1 SGHDN and CDR2 FVKESK. This CDR3 is built from 20 residues. The trim removed 0 bases at V and 4 bases at J, leaving 13 bases unmatched. The CDR3 bases are TGTGCCAGCAGCCAAGAATGTATCCGGGACAGGGGGCGCAGAAATCAGCCCCAGCATTTT. It codes for CASSQECIRDRGRRNQPQHF.

This clonotype showed up just a few times. The V gene is TRBV20-1, the J gene TRBJ2-5, with 8 bases aligning to TRBD2. Trimming cost V 0 bases and J 11 bases; bases outside gene matches: 14. Germline assignment: CDR1 DFQATT and CDR2 SNEGSKA (reference sequence). CDR3 length: 15 residues. CDR3 loop: CSARDPMAGGPIQYF. The CDR3, as DNA: TGCAGTGCTAGAGATCCGATGGCGGGGGGCCCTATACAGTACTTC.

This clonotype has ten or more counts. The gene calls are TRBV7-8 and TRBJ2-5, with no clear D. V gave up 5 bases and J gave up 0 bases, with 10 bases separating them. The CDR3 spans 14 residues. Per the germline V gene, CDR1 is SGHVS and CDR2 is FQNEAQ. For the CDR3, the DNA is TGTGCCAGCAGCCACCTAGGAAACCAAGAGACCCAGTACTTC. It specifies CASSHLGNQETQYF.

This clonotype occurred many times. The chain is built from TRBV6-1 and TRBJ1-1, with 12 bases identical to TRBD1. The CDR3 spans 14 residues. With V trimmed by 6 bases and J by 6 bases, 5 bases remained unmatched. The germline V gene encodes CDR1 MNHNS and CDR2 SASEGT. The CDR3 nucleotides are TGTGCCAGCAGGCCGGGACAGGGGGCCCCTGAAGCTTTCTTT. Encoded protein: CASRPGQGAPEAFF.

V usage is TRBV24-1 and J usage is TRBJ2-2; 7 positions agree with TRBD2. Germline V gene sequence: CDR1 KGHDR, CDR2 SFDVKD. The V segment lost 5 bases and the J segment 6 bases; nucleotides outside the gene matches: 11. CDR3 length: 16 residues. The DNA for the CDR3 is TGTGCCACCAGTGGAATTGAAGGGGCGGGAGCCGGGGAGCTGTTTTTT. Its protein is CATSGIEGAGAGELFF.

This clonotype was counted between two and nine times. The chain uses TRBV4-2 and TRBJ1-2; no clear D. Germline CDR1 is LGHNA and CDR2 is YNFKEQ. The CDR3 totals 15 residues. V shed 0 bases and J shed 3 bases, with 11 bases lying between them. The CDR3 bases are TGTGCCAGCAGCCAAGAAAGTCCGGCTTACTATGGCTACACCTTC. Translation gives CASSQESPAYYGYTF.

The genes are TRBV6-1 and TRBJ2-5; no reliable D call. Trimming removed 3 bases at V and 0 bases at J, with 11 bases between. CDR1 and CDR2 (germline): MNHNS, SASEGT. This CDR3 is built from 15 residues. The chain's CDR3 is CASSERSWYQETQYF. CDR3 nucleotides: TGTGCCAGCAGTGAGAGGAGCTGGTACCAAGAGACCCAGTACTTC.

This clonotype was counted at least ten times. This chain uses TRBV20-1 with TRBJ2-4; 7 nucleotides match TRBD1. Germline V gene data show CDR1 as DFQATT and CDR2 as SNEGSKA (reference sequence). This CDR3 is 16 amino acids long. Trimming removed 2 bases from V and 0 bases from J; junction bases left unmatched: 7. The CDR3: CSARSSQGLAKNIQYF. The CDR3 DNA is TGCAGTGCTAGATCCTCACAGGGGTTAGCCAAAAACATTCAGTACTTC.

This clonotype was counted ten times or more. V gene TRBV28 combines with J gene TRBJ2-7, with D possibly matching TRBD1 (6 bases). Germline V gene sequence: CDR1 MDHEN, CDR2 SYDVKM. The ends were cut back, 9 bases at V and 6 bases at J, with 15 bases in the middle. The CDR3 contains 12 residues. The CDR3 nucleotides read TGTGCCAGTCTGGACAGTCCCGCCGAGCAGTACTTC. Translated, it gives CASLDSPAEQYF.

This clonotype has only a few counts. The gene calls are TRBV3-1 and TRBJ1-2; 7 bases fit TRBD1. The CDR3 runs 15 residues. From germline, CDR1 is LGHDT and CDR2 YNNKEL (reference sequence). After removal of 5 bases from V and 4 bases from J, the junction contained 10 bases not matched to a gene. CDR3 sequence: CASSIQGRGGYGYTF. For the CDR3, the DNA is TGTGCCAGCAGCATACAGGGGAGAGGAGGCTATGGCTACACCTTC.

This clonotype was found once. With a much larger clone just one base away, this may be a read error. The chain combines TRBV13 with TRBJ2-1; TRBD2 matches 12 bases. CDR3 size: 17 residues. CDR1 is PRHDT, CDR2 FYEKMQ, per germline (reference sequence). With V trimmed by 4 bases and J by 7 bases, 11 bases remained unmatched. The CDR3 bases are TGTGCCAGCAGCTCCCATCAGACTAGCGGGGGATTTAATGAGCAGTTCTTC. Its translation is CASSSHQTSGGFNEQFF.

This chain links TRBV19 with TRBJ1-2, with TRBD1 matching over 7 bases. Looked up from germline, CDR1 is LNHDA and CDR2 is SQIVND (reference sequence). This CDR3 region has 15 residues. V trimming: 8 bases; J trimming: 5 bases; junction bases outside the gene matches: 14. In DNA form, the CDR3 reads TGTGCCAGTCATGACCGACGACAGGGAGGTTATGGCTACACCTTC. Translating gives CASHDRRQGGYGYTF.

The chain has TRBV11-3 and TRBJ2-1, with 8 nucleotides matching TRBD1. CDR3 length: 17 residues. The J segment lost 0 bases and the V segment lost 0 bases, leaving 4 bases of the junction unmatched. Germline V gene data show CDR1 as SGHNT and CDR2 as YENEEA. The CDR3 sequence is CASSLDRQGSSYNEQFF. The CDR3, as DNA: TGTGCCAGCAGCTTAGATCGACAGGGGAGCTCCTACAATGAGCAGTTCTTC.

CDR3 coding DNA: TGTGCCACCAGCAGAGATTTTGGTGGCTACACCTTC. Its translation is CATSRDFGGYTF. The chain couples TRBV15 to TRBJ1-2, with no clear D. The CDR3 runs 12 residues. Germline CDR1 LNHNV, CDR2 YYDKDF (reference sequence). V lost 0 bases to trimming and J lost 7 bases, with 6 bases between them. The variable domain in full, with the rest retrieved from reference TRBV15 and TRBJ1-2, is DAMVIQNPRYQVTQFGKPVTLSCSQTLNHNVMYWYQQKSSQAPKLLFHYYDKDFNNEADTPDNFQSRRPNTSFCFLDIRSPGLGDTAMYLCATSRDFGGYTFGSGTRLTVV.

This clonotype has ten or more counts. The V call is TRBV30, the J call TRBJ1-4; D unresolved. CDR1 is GTSNPN, CDR2 SVGIG, per germline (reference sequence). The V end lost 0 bases, the J end lost 4 bases, and 12 bases lay between the germline ends. The CDR3 covers 15 residues. In DNA, the CDR3 is TGTGCCTGGAGTGTACGCCGGACGGGTAATGAAAAACTGTTTTTT. Translation gives CAWSVRRTGNEKLFF.

This clonotype was seen only a few times. The chain is built from TRBV6-5 and TRBJ1-3, with D tentatively TRBD1 (5 bases). The germline V gene encodes CDR1 MNHEY and CDR2 SVGAGI. This CDR3 region has 16 residues. The V and J ends lost 0 bases and 7 bases respectively, with 16 bases between them. The CDR3, as DNA: TGTGCCAGCAGTTACTCGGGGGGACCCTTGGGGAACACCATATATTTT. This gives the protein CASSYSGGPLGNTIYF.

This clonotype appeared many times. The V and J genes are TRBV7-8 and TRBJ2-1; 9 bases align to TRBD2. This CDR3 has 15 amino acids. V gave up 5 bases and J gave up 5 bases; unmatched junction bases: 7. Germline V gene sequence: CDR1 SGHVS, CDR2 FQNEAQ. CDR3 loop: CASSTRAGGHNEQFF. DNA of the CDR3: TGTGCCAGCAGCACCCGGGCGGGGGGGCACAATGAGCAGTTCTTC.